This T cell receptor beta chain was identified during a study of shared clonotypes between healthy human individuals. Study results and caveats: What rarefaction showed was incomplete sorted-subset sequencing despite large depth.

Naive CD8 cells lacked CD45RO and underwent positive selection for CCR7, leaving out terminally differentiated effector memory CD45RA+ cells. The CDR3 extends over 14 amino acids. Germline V lookup: CDR1 MNHEY, CDR2 SMNVEV (reference sequence). Trimming cost V 6 bases and J 5 bases; bases outside gene matches: 6. In replicate PCRs of sorted subsets, roughly 200 ng DNA, about 29,000 T cell genomes, was used. Authors' analysis steps: Filtering of immunoSEQ junctional sequences could not match full-length read filtering. Assay: immunoSEQ multiplex PCR; the TCRdb copy retains only in-frame clones and omits some. V, J and clone size reflect that table, while D and trimming were determined from the DNA. The sample lists about 820,000 clones, 80% to 95% occurring once. A note on this clone: The antigen remains unidentified.

Specimen: naive CD8+ T cells sorted from blood. This clonotype originated in a man aged 30 to 45 in good health. The gene calls are TRBV27 and TRBJ2-1; 8 bases line up with TRBD1. CDR3 loop: CASRDRVIDNEQFF. CDR3 bases: TGTGCCAGCAGGGACAGGGTAATTGACAATGAGCAGTTCTTC.